The text below deals with one T cell receptor (beta chain). This record comes from a study of low-dose radiotherapy and immunotherapy resistance in tumors. Study-level information: Patients were treated with intravenous nivolumab at 240 mg every two weeks and were also dosed with ipilimumab at 1 mg/kg every six weeks.

Both TCRalpha and TCRbeta chains were reverse transcribed with V-gene-specific primers. With a constant-region primer and a V-primer adapter, TCRs were subjected to 20 PCR cycles of amplification. Isolated mRNA was amplified by in vitro transcription. TCRdb reprocessed the reads with MiXCR, giving one entry per CDR3 protein. The sample has tens of thousands of distinct CDR3 sequences, around a third seen once; the top ten hold 11%. Trimming cost V 6 bases and J 0 bases, with 12 bases left between them. CDR3 length: 13 residues. Germline loops: CDR1 DFQATT, CDR2 SNEGSKA (reference sequence). Time point defined: before trial treatment. Low-dose radiotherapy and low-dose cyclophosphamide, together with aspirin, ipilimumab and nivolumab, were given to donors. The presence of advanced solid tumors lacking tumor-infiltrating lymphocytes characterized eligible patients.

The chain couples TRBV20-1 to TRBJ2-7; perhaps D is TRBD1 or TRBD2 (5 bases each). Sequencing used PBMCs, obtained before treatment. This TCR was sampled from a female donor with ovarian cancer. Written as DNA, the CDR3 is TGCAGTGCCCTCCCAGGGAGCTCCTACGAGCAGTACTTC. Encoded protein: CSALPGSSYEQYF.